Below, one T cell receptor (beta chain) is given with its context. The source of the sample is a study of blood T cell repertoires in COVID-19. Study information: Acute and convalescent COVID-19 specimens originated in the United States, Italy and Spain. From T cells, B-cell-depleted T cells, or PBMCs came the material, which was cDNA or gDNA.

Original processing notes: Estimates of nucleated cell counts were drawn from the amplification of reference gene primers. Profiling relied on immunoSEQ multiplex PCR, and the TCRdb table lists in-frame clones only, not all of them. D and trimming were read from the DNA, whereas the V and J calls and clone size are those reported in that table. The table lists roughly 86,000 clones, roughly 82% of them singletons. Trimming removed 3 bases at V and 3 bases at J, with 9 bases between. The CDR3 is 13 amino acids. Per germline, CDR1 LNHDA and CDR2 SQIVND (reference sequence). V usage is TRBV19 and J usage is TRBJ2-7, with D uncertain. The material sequenced was peripheral blood. This TCR derives from a human donor in a cohort sampled during active COVID-19. In DNA, the CDR3 is TGTGCCAGTAGTATTAGCAATTACTACGAGCAGTACTTC. It specifies CASSISNYYEQYF.